This T cell receptor (beta chain) was sequenced during a study of T cells after yellow fever vaccination. The V end was cut by 0 bases, the J end by 9 bases, with 10 bases between. CDR1 is SGHRS and CDR2 is YFSETQ in the germline V gene. CDR3 size: 13 residues. Ten or more counts support this clonotype. No antigen is known for it. Study-wide results and limits: Abundant clonotypes from the bulk population could get into FACS-sorted repertoires as contaminants.

TCRdb re-called the 5' RACE reads with MiXCR, one entry per CDR3 protein. The sample shows 250,000 to 400,000 distinct CDR3 sequences, 3.5% to 4.5% of them seen only once. The chain couples TRBV5-1 to TRBJ2-1; D not resolved. Sequenced here: PBMCs, sampled 15 days after the yellow fever booster vaccination. The sequence came from a man between 18 and 29 years old who received the YFV17D yellow fever vaccine. The CDR3 region has the DNA TGCGCCAGCAGCTTGGTTCCGGCCGGTGAGCAGTTCTTC. This sequence encodes CASSLVPAGEQFF. Variable domain in full (rest from reference TRBV5-1 and TRBJ2-1): KAGVTQTPRYLIKTRGQQVTLSCSPISGHRSVSWYQQTPGQGLQFLFEYFSETQRNKGNFPGRFSGRQFSNSRSEMNVSTLELGDSALYLCASSLVPAGEQFFGPGTRLTVL.